This T cell receptor beta chain appears in the sequencing data of a study of regulatory T cells in long-lasting Graves disease. iRepertoire HTBI primers and Arm-PCR of CDR3 regions built TCR beta libraries. TCRdb analysed the multiplex PCR reads with MiXCR anew, one entry per CDR3 protein. Seen here are some 460,000 distinct CDR3 sequences, about a sixth observed once, and the top ten hold over 9%. The CDR3 consists of 13 residues. The germline V gene encodes CDR1 MDHEN and CDR2 SYDVKM. Trimming took off 10 bases at V and 6 bases at J, with 16 bases between the two ends. The time point is: newly diagnosed GD, antithyroid drugs for less than 3 months. PBMC-derived RNA was used for the TCR library. The peripheral blood volume drawn was 7.5 to 9.5 milliliters, and it was collected into EDTA tubes. These data also featured in a second study, about T cells in Graves' hyperthyroidism and ophthalmopathy.

Material: peripheral blood mononuclear cells (PBMCs), obtained at new diagnosis, from a patient treated with antithyroid drugs. The V call is TRBV28, the J call TRBJ1-5; D perhaps matches TRBD1 (5 bases). The TCR sequence derives from a man aged 35 to 55 with Graves disease. The CDR3 region has the DNA TGTGCCACCGACGGGGGAGACGTTCAGCCCCAGCATTTT. Translating gives CATDGGDVQPQHF.